This TCR beta chain was recorded in a study of beta chain features in type 1 diabetes. Findings of the study overall: Shorter TCRB CDR3s, moderately but significantly so, marked every one of the four CD4+ subsets in Type 1 diabetes patients. Junctions at VDJ sites from type 1 diabetes patients had fewer insertions and more deletions.

The CDR3 runs 15 residues. Germline-derived CDR1 and CDR2 are MNHEY and SVGAGI. Trimming cost V 0 bases and J 5 bases, with 13 bases left between them. This clone came up a few times. Its specificity is not known. Naive, central memory, regulatory and stem cell-like memory cells within the CD4+ compartment were sorted using CD45RO/CCR7/CD25/CD127/CD95/CD27. Expressed TCRB transcripts were sequenced because the isolated RNA had all been reverse transcribed beforehand. The table came from immunoSEQ multiplex PCR; TCRdb's copy has only in-frame clones and leaves some out. The table includes 150,000 to 190,000 clones, about 9.4% detected once.

Sequencing was done on a sample of central memory CD4+ T cells from blood. V is TRBV6-5 and J is TRBJ2-5, with a possible D match to TRBD2 (6 bases). The receptor was derived from a young man with type 1 diabetes. The DNA of the CDR3 is TGTGCCAGCAGTTACTCGTCGGGAGAGGGTGAGACCCAGTACTTC. Protein: CASSYSSGEGETQYF.